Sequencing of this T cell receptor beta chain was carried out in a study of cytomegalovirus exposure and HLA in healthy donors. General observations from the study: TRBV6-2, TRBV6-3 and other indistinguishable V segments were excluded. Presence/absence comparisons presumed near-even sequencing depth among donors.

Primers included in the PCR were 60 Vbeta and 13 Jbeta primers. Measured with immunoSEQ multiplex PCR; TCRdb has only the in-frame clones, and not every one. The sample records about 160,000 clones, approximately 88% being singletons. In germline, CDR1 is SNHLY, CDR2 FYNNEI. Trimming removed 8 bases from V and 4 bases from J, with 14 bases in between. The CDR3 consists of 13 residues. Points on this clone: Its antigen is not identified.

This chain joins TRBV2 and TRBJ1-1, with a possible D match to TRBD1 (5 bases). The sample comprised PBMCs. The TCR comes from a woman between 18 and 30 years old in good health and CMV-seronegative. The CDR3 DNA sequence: TGTGCCAGCGGGCAGGGAAGAAGCACTGAAGCTTTCTTT. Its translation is CASGQGRSTEAFF.